These 29 T cell receptor beta chains share one sample of origin, sequenced in a study of cytomegalovirus exposure and HLA in healthy donors. The study ran its PCR with 60 Vbeta and 13 Jbeta primers. Assay: immunoSEQ multiplex PCR; the TCRdb copy retains only in-frame clones and omits some. The table lists some 220,000 clones, 77% of them singletons. Sequenced material: PBMCs. The origin of the receptors is a woman in her fifties or sixties in good health and CMV-seropositive.

V and J are TRBV9 and TRBJ2-1; 8 bases fit TRBD2. Unmatched junction bases numbered 6, after V lost 3 bases and J lost 4 bases. This CDR3 has 15 residues. The germline V gene has CDR1 SGDLS and CDR2 YYNGEE. For the CDR3, the DNA is TGTGCCAGCAGCGCGGGGGGGACTAGATACAATGAGCAGTTCTTC. Translated: CASSAGGTRYNEQFF.

Comments on this clone: A much larger clone lies a single base off, so this may be a read error. For the CDR3, the DNA is TGTGCCAGCAGCTTAGGGGGGCCCCAAGAGACCCAGTACTTC. This codes for CASSLGGPQETQYF. V usage is TRBV7-9 and J usage is TRBJ2-5; perhaps TRBD1 as D (6 bases). Germline V gene lookup returns CDR1 SEHNR and CDR2 FQNEAQ (reference sequence). This CDR3 is built from 14 residues. The V end was cut by 1 base, the J end by 1 base, with 7 bases between.

The chain uses TRBV5-1 and TRBJ2-1; 11 bases align to TRBD2. Per germline, CDR1 SGHRS and CDR2 YFSETQ. The CDR3 has 15 amino acids. J gave up 9 bases and V 3 bases, and 8 bases lay outside the gene matches. DNA for the CDR3: TGCGCCAGCAGCTCCACTAGCGGGAGTCGGATTGAGCAGTTCTTC. Translated: CASSSTSGSRIEQFF.

This clone appeared a single time. The chain is built from TRBV11-2 and TRBJ2-1; D gene ambiguous. V was cut by 2 bases and J by 6 bases, with 8 bases left in between. Germline V gene sequence: CDR1 SGHAT, CDR2 FQNNGV. The CDR3 runs 13 residues. CDR3 sequence reads: CASSLPFRNEQFF. CDR3 bases: TGTGCCAGCAGCTTACCCTTCCGCAATGAGCAGTTCTTC.

This clone turned up a few times. This chain uses TRBV7-3 with TRBJ2-3, with 15 bases aligning to TRBD2. The CDR3 is 19 residues long. The junction had 13 bases not matched to a gene; V was cut back by 3 bases and J by 6 bases. CDR1 and CDR2 (germline): SGHTA, FQGTGA. The CDR3 bases are TGTGCCAGCAGCTTGCGCCCCGGGACTAGCGGGGGGCCAGGGGATACGCAGTATTTT. Protein product: CASSLRPGTSGGPGDTQYF.

The V call is TRBV30, the J call TRBJ2-2; TRBD2 matches 14 bases. Unmatched junction bases numbered 15, after V lost 7 bases and J lost 2 bases. CDR1 GTSNPN and CDR2 SVGIG come from the germline V gene (reference sequence). The CDR3 has 19 residues. CDR3 residues: CAYRRRLAGGGPNTGELFF. As DNA, the CDR3 is TGTGCCTACCGAAGGAGACTAGCGGGGGGGGGACCCAACACCGGGGAGCTGTTTTTT.

This chain uses TRBV19 with TRBJ2-2; TRBD2 aligns across 13 bases. The CDR3 has 15 amino acids. Germline lookup yields CDR1 LNHDA and CDR2 SQIVND (reference sequence). J was trimmed by 7 bases and V by 4 bases; bases with no gene match: 3. The CDR3: CASSRTSGSSGELFF. CDR3 DNA sequence: TGTGCCAGTAGTAGGACTAGCGGGAGCAGCGGGGAGCTGTTTTTT.

The rearrangement links TRBV5-4 to TRBJ2-3; 8 bases agree with TRBD1. This CDR3 has 15 residues. Germline CDR1 and CDR2: SGHNT and YYREEE (reference sequence). V was clipped by 0 bases and J by 3 bases; unmatched bases: 3. CDR3 sequence (DNA): TGTGCCAGCAGCTTGGGGACAGGGAAAACAGATACGCAGTATTTT. Amino acids: CASSLGTGKTDTQYF.

CDR3 sequence (DNA): TGTGCCAGCAACCTACAACTCAGGGCTGAAGCTTTCTTT. Encoded protein: CASNLQLRAEAFF. This chain connects TRBV11-2 to TRBJ1-1; D might be TRBD1 (5 bases). From germline, CDR1 is SGHAT and CDR2 FQNNGV. V dropped 7 bases and J dropped 6 bases, with 15 bases sitting between them. The CDR3 has 13 residues.

The chain carries TRBV7-2 and TRBJ1-1; no clear D. CDR3 length: 13 amino acids. CDR1 and CDR2 (germline): SGHTA, FQGNSA. Deletions cut 5 bases from V and 4 bases from J, with 11 bases between. The CDR3 DNA reads TGTGCCAGCAGCGCCGGGGTTGGCACTGAAGCTTTCTTT. Its translation is CASSAGVGTEAFF.

V usage is TRBV11-1 and J usage is TRBJ2-1; D remains unclear. Germline CDR1 reads SGHAT; CDR2 reads FQDESV (reference sequence). Trimming left V 5 bases short and J 4 bases short, with 6 bases between. This CDR3 region has 12 residues. CDR3 coding DNA: TGTGCCAGCAGCGTATCGTACAATGAGCAGTTCTTC. It encodes CASSVSYNEQFF.

This clone was observed once. The chain combines TRBV12-5 with TRBJ1-2; no clear D gene. CDR3 length: 13 amino acids. The V end was cut by 3 bases, the J end by 4 bases, with 9 bases between. Germline loops: CDR1 LGHNT, CDR2 FRNRAP. The CDR3 region has the DNA TGTGCTAGTGGTTTTGAGGGAGGCTATGGCTACACCTTC. Translation gives CASGFEGGYGYTF.

This chain joins TRBV7-3 and TRBJ2-1, with TRBD2 matching 7 bases. V lost 5 bases and J lost 9; bases outside the gene matches: 13. Germline V gene lookup returns CDR1 SGHTA and CDR2 FQGTGA. This CDR3 comprises 15 residues. The CDR3 nucleotides read TGTGCCAGCAGCCCCCGGGACTACCCAGCCGGTGAGCAGTTCTTC. Translating it yields CASSPRDYPAGEQFF.

V gene TRBV5-8 combines with J gene TRBJ1-1; D possibly corresponds to TRBD1 (6 bases). Germline V CDR1 and CDR2: SGHTS, YDEGEE. V was pared by 2 bases and J by 2 bases, with 10 bases between. The CDR3 sequence is 14 residues long. The CDR3 here is CASSFGQLNTEAFF. The CDR3 DNA reads TGTGCCAGCAGCTTTGGACAGCTAAACACTGAAGCTTTCTTT.

This chain connects TRBV7-8 to TRBJ2-1; D perhaps matches TRBD1 (5 bases). CDR1 and CDR2 (germline): SGHVS, FQNEAQ. V dropped 5 bases and J dropped 0 bases, with 14 bases sitting between them. The CDR3 covers 16 residues. The CDR3 sequence is CASSPNRSSSYNEQFF. CDR3 nucleotides: TGTGCCAGCAGCCCGAACAGGTCCAGCTCCTACAATGAGCAGTTCTTC.

This clone was counted a single time. The chain carries TRBV7-3 and TRBJ2-7; D perhaps matches TRBD1 (5 bases). The CDR3 spans 11 residues. Trimming stripped 4 bases from V and 7 bases from J, with 8 bases between. Germline CDR1 and CDR2: SGHTA and FQGTGA. The CDR3 DNA reads TGTGCCAGCAGCTCAGGGTCGGAGCAGTACTTC. Translating gives CASSSGSEQYF.

The J gene is TRBJ1-4, the V gene TRBV15, with D unresolved. Germline V gene lookup returns CDR1 LNHNV and CDR2 YYDKDF (reference sequence). The V end lost 0 bases, the J end lost 8 bases, and 7 bases lay between the germline ends. The CDR3 length is 13 residues. The CDR3 region is CATSRDPGEKLFF. The CDR3 DNA follows: TGTGCCACCAGCAGAGACCCGGGAGAAAAACTGTTTTTT.

On this clone itself: Because the CDR3 is missing its conserved closing phenylalanine or tryptophan, this is likely a read error. The DNA is omitted, as the CDR3 cannot be located on it reliably, and the CDR3 follows TCRdb's listing. The genes are TRBV14 and TRBJ1-6. Germline assignment: CDR1 SGHDN and CDR2 FVKESK. Termini included, the CDR3 measures 12 amino acids. The CDR3 loop is CASSGVGRGQTG.

V gene TRBV2 combines with J gene TRBJ1-1, with 9 positions matching TRBD1. Trimming took 7 bases from V and 5 from J; bases not matched to a gene: 8. Germline CDR1 SNHLY, CDR2 FYNNEI. The CDR3 sequence is 14 residues long. In DNA, the CDR3 is TGTGCCAGCATTATAGGGACAGGGTCAACTGAAGCTTTCTTT. Residues: CASIIGTGSTEAFF.

In DNA form, the CDR3 reads TGTGCCACCGCGACAGGGGCCGGCTCTGGGGCCAACGTCCTGACTTTC. Protein product: CATATGAGSGANVLTF. The chain joins TRBV27 to TRBJ2-6; 8 bases match TRBD1. This CDR3 is built from 16 residues. Per the germline V gene, CDR1 is MNHEY and CDR2 is SMNVEV (reference sequence). The V and J ends lost 10 bases and 0 bases, in that order; junction bases with no gene match: 8.

This chain connects TRBV9 to TRBJ1-6; a weak D match, TRBD1 (6 bases). The CDR3 loop spans 13 amino acids. Germline V gene lookup returns CDR1 SGDLS and CDR2 YYNGEE. The ends were cut back, 4 bases at V and 7 bases at J, with 9 bases in the middle. The CDR3 reads CASSRQANSPLHF. The CDR3 region has the DNA TGTGCCAGCAGCAGACAGGCCAATTCACCCCTCCACTTT.

The rearrangement links TRBV4-1 to TRBJ2-1, with a weak D call TRBD2 (5 bases). With 5 bases removed from V and 5 bases from J, the gap between germline ends came to 13 bases. The CDR3 covers 14 residues. CDR1 is MGHRA, CDR2 YSYEKL, per germline. CDR3 in amino acids: CASSNYQADNEQFF. Here the CDR3 DNA reads TGCGCCAGCAGCAATTATCAAGCGGACAATGAGCAGTTCTTC.

V gene TRBV18 combines with J gene TRBJ1-5, with D unclear. V was trimmed by 2 bases and J by 1 base, leaving 6 bases between them. The germline V gene encodes CDR1 KGHSH and CDR2 LQKENI. The length of the CDR3 is 14 residues. The CDR3 here is CASSPYGSNQPQHF. DNA of the CDR3: TGTGCCAGCTCACCATACGGGAGCAATCAGCCCCAGCATTTT.

This clone was observed once. V is TRBV7-2 and J is TRBJ2-2; a possible D gene is TRBD2 (7 bases). Germline V gene lookup returns CDR1 SGHTA and CDR2 FQGNSA. The ends were cut back, 3 bases at V and 1 base at J, with 12 bases in the middle. This CDR3 comprises 16 residues. The CDR3 loop reads CASSFGGGWNTGELFF. Here the CDR3 DNA reads TGTGCCAGCAGCTTTGGGGGGGGCTGGAACACCGGGGAGCTGTTTTTT. The entire variable domain, with the rest obtained from reference TRBV7-2 and TRBJ2-2, is as follows: GAGVSQSPSNKVTEKGKDVELRCDPISGHTALYWYRQSLGQGLEFLIYFQGNSAPDKSGLPSDRFSAERTGGSVSTLTIQRTQQEDSAVYLCASSFGGGWNTGELFFGEGSRLTVL.

The J gene is TRBJ2-4, the V gene TRBV5-4; D is unclear. V gave up 0 bases and J gave up 2 bases, with 9 bases separating them. The length of the CDR3 is 15 residues. Per the germline V gene, CDR1 is SGHNT and CDR2 is YYREEE (reference sequence). The CDR3 sequence is CASSLGAGTKNIQYF. DNA for the CDR3: TGTGCCAGCAGCTTGGGGGCCGGAACCAAAAACATTCAGTACTTC.

V gene TRBV28 combines with J gene TRBJ2-3, with D perhaps TRBD1 (6 bases). Germline V lookup: CDR1 MDHEN, CDR2 SYDVKM. The CDR3 consists of 13 residues. V lost 11 bases to trimming and J lost 1 base, with 13 bases between them. CDR3 amino acids: CAGLRTGTDTQYF. The CDR3 DNA is TGTGCCGGTCTTAGGACAGGCACAGATACGCAGTATTTT.

This chain uses TRBV5-1 with TRBJ2-1, with 11 bases that match TRBD2. V was pared by 4 bases and J by 4 bases, with 4 bases of the junction left unmatched. The CDR3 contains 15 residues. Germline CDR1 is SGHRS and CDR2 is YFSETQ. CDR3 in amino acids: CASSRLAGGYNEQFF. The CDR3 DNA reads as TGCGCCAGCAGCCGATTAGCGGGGGGGTACAATGAGCAGTTCTTC.

The chain links TRBV11-2 to TRBJ2-1; D is undetermined. This CDR3 is 13 amino acids long. V gave up 2 bases and J gave up 8 bases, with 10 bases separating them. CDR1 SGHAT and CDR2 FQNNGV come from the germline V gene. CDR3 sequence: CASSLRWPYEQFF. The CDR3 nucleotides read TGTGCCAGCAGCTTAAGATGGCCTTATGAGCAGTTCTTC. Using reference TRBV11-2 and TRBJ2-1 for the parts outside the CDR3, the full variable domain is EAGVAQSPRYKIIEKRQSVAFWCNPISGHATLYWYQQILGQGPKLLIQFQNNGVVDDSQLPKDRFSAERLKGVDSTLKIQPAKLEDSAVYLCASSLRWPYEQFFGPGTRLTVL.

The J gene is TRBJ2-2, the V gene TRBV25-1; 8 bases align to TRBD2. Per germline, CDR1 MGHDK and CDR2 SYGVNS. V lost 5 bases to trimming and J lost 9 bases; unmatched junction nucleotides: 8. The CDR3 totals 14 residues. The CDR3: CASSLWTGGRELFF. The CDR3 DNA is TGTGCCAGCAGTCTTTGGACGGGGGGGAGGGAGCTGTTTTTT.